These 24 T cell receptor beta chains share one sample of origin, sequenced in a study of T cell changes during pregnancy in multiple sclerosis. Profiling relied on immunoSEQ multiplex PCR, and the TCRdb table lists in-frame clones only, not all of them. The table lists some 71,000 clones, about 91% of them singletons. Specimen: peripheral blood, collected after pregnancy. The receptors stem from a female donor with multiple sclerosis, enrolled in a pregnancy study.

CDR3 sequence reads: CASSFSQQIAKNIQYF. DNA for the CDR3: TGCGCCAGCAGCTTTTCTCAACAGATAGCCAAAAACATTCAGTACTTC. The gene calls are TRBV5-1 and TRBJ2-4, with D unclear. V was shortened by 2 bases and J by 0 bases, with 12 bases between the two germline ends. This CDR3 has 16 residues. Germline V gives CDR1 SGHRS, CDR2 YFSETQ.

This rearrangement joins TRBV6-1 to TRBJ2-7; 12 bases line up with TRBD2. CDR1 and CDR2 (germline): MNHNS, SASEGT. The CDR3 length is 15 residues. J lost 3 bases, V lost 1 base, and 1 base had no gene match. As DNA, the CDR3 is TGTGCCAGCAGTGAAGAGACTAGCGGGAGCTACGAGCAGTACTTC. This translates into CASSEETSGSYEQYF.

The table lists this clone with many counts. The genes are TRBV6-5 and TRBJ2-7; D call uncertain. The CDR3 loop spans 14 amino acids. Germline lookup yields CDR1 MNHEY and CDR2 SVGAGI. CDR3 residues: CAHSPPQALTEQYF. The CDR3 DNA is TGTGCTCATTCGCCCCCGCAGGCATTAACCGAGCAGTACTTC.

J is TRBJ1-3 and V is TRBV10-3; D possibly corresponds to TRBD1 (5 bases). CDR3 length equals 21 residues. CDR1 and CDR2 from the germline V gene are ENHRY and SYGVKD. V dropped 0 bases and J dropped 1 base, with 25 bases sitting between them. CDR3 sequence reads: CAISESLGDSIFARSGNTIYF. DNA of the CDR3: TGTGCCATCAGTGAGTCTCTAGGGGACTCCATTTTTGCCAGATCTGGAAACACCATATATTTT.

The chain combines TRBV7-2 with TRBJ2-5, with D possibly matching TRBD2 (5 bases). Trimming cost V 4 bases and J 5 bases, with 17 bases left between them. The CDR3 is 15 amino acids. Germline V CDR1 and CDR2: SGHTA, FQGNSA. The CDR3 loop reads CASSSLSPGLETQYF. In nucleotides, the CDR3 is TGTGCCAGCAGCTCCCTAAGTCCAGGACTGGAGACCCAGTACTTC.

As DNA, the CDR3 is TGTGCCAGCAGAATACAGGGATGGCCAACCTACGAGCAGTACTTC. Translated, it gives CASRIQGWPTYEQYF. The chain recombines TRBV6-1 with TRBJ2-7, with D tentatively TRBD1 (6 bases). In germline, CDR1 is MNHNS, CDR2 SASEGT. This CDR3 comprises 15 residues. V was cut by 6 bases and J by 2 bases, with 17 bases left in between.

This chain joins TRBV5-4 and TRBJ2-6; the D gene is possibly TRBD1 (5 bases). There are 17 residues in the CDR3. Between the trimmed V and J ends, which lost 4 bases and 2 bases, there was a span of 16 bases. Germline lookup yields CDR1 SGHNT and CDR2 YYREEE (reference sequence). CDR3 loop: CASSLESTRAGANVLTF. CDR3 nucleotides: TGTGCCAGCAGCCTAGAATCTACCAGGGCTGGGGCCAACGTCCTGACTTTC.

The chain recombines TRBV6-6 with TRBJ2-7; D is unclear. CDR3 length equals 14 residues. Germline V gives CDR1 MNHNY, CDR2 SVGAGI (reference sequence). V was pared by 2 bases and J by 1 base, with 9 bases between. CDR3 coding DNA: TGTGCCAGCAGTTACATGAGTAGTTCCTACGAGCAGTACTTC. Protein product: CASSYMSSSYEQYF.

The V and J genes are TRBV6-5 and TRBJ1-5, with TRBD1 matching over 7 bases. Germline CDR1 MNHEY, CDR2 SVGAGI. The CDR3 contains 13 residues. J lost 9 bases, V lost 4 bases, and 6 bases had no gene match. The CDR3 DNA reads as TGTGCCAGCAGTTGGGACAGAAAGCTGCCCCAGCATTTT. Protein: CASSWDRKLPQHF.

The chain couples TRBV19 to TRBJ1-6; maybe TRBD1 (6 bases). Germline V CDR1 and CDR2: LNHDA, SQIVND (reference sequence). The CDR3 is made up of 15 amino acids. Trimming left V 2 bases short and J 3 bases short, with 8 bases between. CDR3 nucleotide sequence: TGTGCCAGTAGTATACAGGGGAACTATAATTCACCCCTCCACTTT. Translating gives CASSIQGNYNSPLHF.

V and J are TRBV18 and TRBJ1-3; TRBD1 matches 7 bases. V shed 2 bases, J shed 7 bases, and the junction held 5 bases outside the gene matches. The CDR3 sequence is 14 residues long. The V gene's germline CDR1 is KGHSH and CDR2 LQKENI. CDR3 residues: CASSPSDRANTIYF. The CDR3 bases are TGTGCCAGCTCACCAAGCGACAGGGCTAACACCATATATTTT.

The chain has TRBV2 and TRBJ1-4; TRBD1 agrees at 11 bases. The CDR3 is made up of 15 amino acids. V dropped 7 bases and J dropped 3; count of bases not matched to a gene: 4. The germline V gene has CDR1 SNHLY and CDR2 FYNNEI. This chain's CDR3 is CASMGQGDANEKLFF. For the CDR3, the DNA is TGTGCCAGCATGGGACAGGGGGATGCTAATGAAAAACTGTTTTTT.

The gene calls are TRBV4-1 and TRBJ2-1; 10 nucleotides line up with TRBD2. The CDR3 contains 16 residues. Germline CDR1 reads MGHRA; CDR2 reads YSYEKL. The V and J ends lost 4 bases and 4 bases, in that order; junction bases with no gene match: 7. CDR3 sequence: CASSRSLAGEYNEQFF. The DNA for the CDR3 is TGCGCCAGCAGCCGCTCGCTAGCGGGAGAGTACAATGAGCAGTTCTTC.

V gene TRBV7-2 combines with J gene TRBJ2-7, with 7 bases lining up with TRBD1. From germline, CDR1 is SGHTA and CDR2 FQGNSA. CDR3 length equals 15 residues. With 3 bases clipped from V and 1 base from J, the junction kept 6 bases outside the gene matches. CDR3 DNA: TGTGCCAGCAGCTTGAGACAGGGCGGTTCCTACGAGCAGTACTTC. It yields the protein CASSLRQGGSYEQYF.

V gene TRBV27 combines with J gene TRBJ2-3; D perhaps matches TRBD2 (5 bases). The CDR3 sequence is 14 residues long. V was shortened by 3 bases and J by 5 bases, with 12 bases between the two germline ends. In germline, CDR1 is MNHEY, CDR2 SMNVEV (reference sequence). The CDR3 DNA reads as TGTGCCAGCAGTTTTAGGCTAGCAGGAGATACGCAGTATTTT. This translates into CASSFRLAGDTQYF.

CDR3 sequence (DNA): TGCGCCAGCAGTGAGTCGCGTAGGACAGCTAACTATGGCTACACCTTC. It yields the protein CASSESRRTANYGYTF. The V and J genes are TRBV10-2 and TRBJ1-2; D is perhaps TRBD1 (6 bases). V lost 0 bases to trimming and J lost 0 bases, with 11 bases between them. In germline, CDR1 is WSHSY, CDR2 SAAADI. This CDR3 region has 16 residues.

V and J are TRBV5-1 and TRBJ2-3; 13 bases align to TRBD2. The CDR3 totals 16 residues. Germline loops: CDR1 SGHRS, CDR2 YFSETQ. Trimming cost V 2 bases and J 4 bases; bases outside gene matches: 4. This CDR3 reads CASSLGLAGAADTQYF. CDR3 nucleotides: TGCGCCAGCAGCTTAGGACTAGCGGGAGCAGCAGATACGCAGTATTTT.

The genes are TRBV7-9 and TRBJ2-7; TRBD1 is a possible D gene (5 bases). V was trimmed by 3 bases and J by 2 bases, leaving 11 bases between them. There are 14 residues in the CDR3. Germline CDR1 is SEHNR and CDR2 is FQNEAQ (reference sequence). The CDR3 bases are TGTGCCAGCAGCTTCGATGGGGCGACCTACGAGCAGTACTTC. This sequence encodes CASSFDGATYEQYF.

This clone is a singleton in its sample. The V gene is TRBV29-1, the J gene TRBJ2-1; D is ambiguous. V was trimmed by 4 bases and J by 3 bases, leaving 10 bases between them. The V gene's germline CDR1 is SQVTM and CDR2 ANQGSEA. The CDR3 is 13 amino acids. CDR3 sequence: CSVAGVLYNEQFF. CDR3 in DNA: TGCAGCGTTGCTGGTGTACTCTACAATGAGCAGTTCTTC.

The chain uses TRBV28 and TRBJ2-7; 12 bases are a match to TRBD2. The CDR3 has 18 residues. The germline CDR1 and CDR2 sequences are MDHEN and SYDVKM. V lost 3 bases to trimming and J lost 0 bases; unmatched junction nucleotides: 9. The CDR3 spells CASSFNSRLAGDSYEQYF. The CDR3 bases are TGTGCCAGCAGTTTTAATTCTCGACTAGCGGGAGACTCCTACGAGCAGTACTTC. Looking up the rest from reference TRBV28 and TRBJ2-7 gives the full variable domain: DVKVTQSSRYLVKRTGEKVFLECVQDMDHENMFWYRQDPGLGLRLIYFSYDVKMKEKGDIPEGYSVSREKKERFSLILESASTNQTSMYLCASSFNSRLAGDSYEQYFGPGTRLTVT.

This CDR3 is CASSFRSGSTDTQYF. CDR3 nucleotide sequence: TGTGCCAGCAGCTTTAGGAGCGGTAGCACAGATACGCAGTATTTT. The rearrangement uses TRBV13 and TRBJ2-3; possibly TRBD2 for D (5 bases). Trimming removed 3 bases from V and 0 bases from J, with 10 bases in between. There are 15 residues in the CDR3. Per germline, CDR1 PRHDT and CDR2 FYEKMQ (reference sequence).

V is TRBV27 and J is TRBJ2-7; TRBD1 aligns across 7 bases. CDR3 length equals 14 residues. CDR1 and CDR2 from the germline V gene are MNHEY and SMNVEV (reference sequence). Losses at the gene ends were 2 bases for V and 1 base for J; bases not matched to a gene: 2. The CDR3 here is CASSLTGESYEQYF. Here the CDR3 DNA reads TGTGCCAGCAGTTTAACAGGGGAGTCCTACGAGCAGTACTTC.

CDR3 protein: CSVGEQGSVDQPQHF. The CDR3 DNA reads TGCAGCGTTGGCGAGCAGGGAAGTGTGGATCAGCCCCAGCATTTT. The chain uses TRBV29-1 and TRBJ1-5; TRBD1 might be the D (5 bases). CDR1 and CDR2 from the germline V gene are SQVTM and ANQGSEA. The CDR3 contains 15 residues. Trimming took 4 bases from V and 5 from J, leaving 18 bases between them.

The gene calls are TRBV5-6 and TRBJ2-3; D may be TRBD1 (6 bases). The CDR3 totals 14 residues. Per the germline V gene, CDR1 is SGHDT and CDR2 is YYEEEE. The germline V and J ends were trimmed by 3 bases and 0 bases, with 8 bases remaining between them. The chain's CDR3 is CASSSQGSTDTQYF. Here the CDR3 DNA reads TGTGCCAGCAGCTCACAGGGCAGCACAGATACGCAGTATTTT.